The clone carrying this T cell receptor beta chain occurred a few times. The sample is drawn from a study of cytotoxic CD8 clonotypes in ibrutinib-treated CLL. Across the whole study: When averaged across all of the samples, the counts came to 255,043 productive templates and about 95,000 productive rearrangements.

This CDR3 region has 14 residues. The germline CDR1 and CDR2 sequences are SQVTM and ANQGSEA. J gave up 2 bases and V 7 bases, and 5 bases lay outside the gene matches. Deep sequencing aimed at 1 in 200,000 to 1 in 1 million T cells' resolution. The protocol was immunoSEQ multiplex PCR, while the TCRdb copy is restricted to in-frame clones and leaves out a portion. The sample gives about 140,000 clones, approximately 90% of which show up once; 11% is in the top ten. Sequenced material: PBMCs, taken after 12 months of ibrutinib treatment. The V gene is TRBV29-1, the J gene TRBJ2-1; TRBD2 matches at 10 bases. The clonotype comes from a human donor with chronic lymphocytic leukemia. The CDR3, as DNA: TGCAGCGGGAAGCGGGAGGGAACCTACAATGAGCAGTTCTTC. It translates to CSGKREGTYNEQFF.